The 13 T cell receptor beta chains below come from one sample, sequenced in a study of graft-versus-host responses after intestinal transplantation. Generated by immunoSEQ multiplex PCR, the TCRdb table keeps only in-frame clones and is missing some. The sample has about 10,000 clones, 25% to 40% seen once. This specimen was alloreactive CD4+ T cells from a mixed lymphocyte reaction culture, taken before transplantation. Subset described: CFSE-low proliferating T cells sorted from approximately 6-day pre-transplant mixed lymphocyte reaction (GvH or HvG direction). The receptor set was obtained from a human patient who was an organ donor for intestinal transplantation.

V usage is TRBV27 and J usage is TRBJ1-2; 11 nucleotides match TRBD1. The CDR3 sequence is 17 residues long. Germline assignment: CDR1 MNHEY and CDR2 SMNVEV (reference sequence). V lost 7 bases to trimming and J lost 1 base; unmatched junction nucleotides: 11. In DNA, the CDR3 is TGTGCCAGCACTAAGTATGGACAGGGGGCGAATAACTATGGCTACACCTTC. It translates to CASTKYGQGANNYGYTF.

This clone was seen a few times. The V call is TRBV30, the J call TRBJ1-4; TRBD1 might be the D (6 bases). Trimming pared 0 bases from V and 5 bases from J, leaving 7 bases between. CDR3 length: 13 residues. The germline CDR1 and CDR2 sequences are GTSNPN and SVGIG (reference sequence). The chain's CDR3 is CAWSVTGNEKLFF. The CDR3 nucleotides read TGTGCCTGGAGTGTCACAGGGAATGAAAAACTGTTTTTT. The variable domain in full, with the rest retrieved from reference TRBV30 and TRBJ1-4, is SQTIHQWPATLVQPVGSPLSLECTVEGTSNPNLYWYRQAAGRGLQLLFYSVGIGQISSEVPQNLSASRPQDRQFILSSKKLLLSDSGFYLCAWSVTGNEKLFFGSGTQLSVL.

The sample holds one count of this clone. The CDR3 protein is CASSIGTSRETQYF. DNA for the CDR3: TGTGCCAGTAGTATAGGGACTAGCAGAGAGACCCAGTACTTC. The chain has TRBV19 and TRBJ2-5, with TRBD2 matching over 8 bases. The CDR3 totals 14 residues. Trimming removed 1 base from V and 4 bases from J; junction bases left unmatched: 2. Germline CDR1 and CDR2: LNHDA and SQIVND (reference sequence).

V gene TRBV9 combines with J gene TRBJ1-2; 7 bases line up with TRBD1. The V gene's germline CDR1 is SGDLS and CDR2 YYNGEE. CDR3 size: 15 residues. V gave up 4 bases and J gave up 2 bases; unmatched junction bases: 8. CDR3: CASSPEPQGNYGYTF. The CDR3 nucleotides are TGTGCCAGCAGCCCTGAGCCACAGGGGAACTATGGCTACACCTTC.

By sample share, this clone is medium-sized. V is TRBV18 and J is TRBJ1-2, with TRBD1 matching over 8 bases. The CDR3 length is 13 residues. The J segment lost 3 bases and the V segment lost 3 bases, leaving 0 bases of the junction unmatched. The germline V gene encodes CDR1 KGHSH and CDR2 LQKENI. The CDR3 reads CASSPGQDYGYTF. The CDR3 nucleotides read TGTGCCAGCTCACCGGGACAGGACTATGGCTACACCTTC.

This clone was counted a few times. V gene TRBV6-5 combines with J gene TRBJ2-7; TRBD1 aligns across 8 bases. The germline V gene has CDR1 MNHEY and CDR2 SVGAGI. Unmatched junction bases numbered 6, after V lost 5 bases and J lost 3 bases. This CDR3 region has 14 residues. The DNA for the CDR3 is TGTGCCAGCAGTGAGGGACAGGTTTTCTACGAGCAGTACTTC. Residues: CASSEGQVFYEQYF.

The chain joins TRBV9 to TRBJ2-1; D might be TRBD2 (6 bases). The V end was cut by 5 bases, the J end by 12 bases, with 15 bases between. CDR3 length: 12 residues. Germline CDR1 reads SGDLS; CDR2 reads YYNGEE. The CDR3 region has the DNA TGTGCCAGCAGTCAACCGGGACTTGGGCAGTTCTTC. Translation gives CASSQPGLGQFF.

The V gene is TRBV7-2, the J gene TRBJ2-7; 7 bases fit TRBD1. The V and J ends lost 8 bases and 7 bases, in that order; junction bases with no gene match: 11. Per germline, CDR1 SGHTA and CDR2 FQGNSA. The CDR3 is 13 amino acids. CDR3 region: CASRLTGKGEQYF. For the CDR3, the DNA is TGTGCCAGCCGTTTGACAGGGAAGGGGGAGCAGTACTTC.

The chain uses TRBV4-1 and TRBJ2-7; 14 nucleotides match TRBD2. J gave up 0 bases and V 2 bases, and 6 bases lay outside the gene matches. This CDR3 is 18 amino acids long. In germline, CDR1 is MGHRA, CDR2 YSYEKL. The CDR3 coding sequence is TGCGCCAGCAGCCAACTTGGACTAGCGGGGGGAGGCTCCTACGAGCAGTACTTC. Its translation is CASSQLGLAGGGSYEQYF.

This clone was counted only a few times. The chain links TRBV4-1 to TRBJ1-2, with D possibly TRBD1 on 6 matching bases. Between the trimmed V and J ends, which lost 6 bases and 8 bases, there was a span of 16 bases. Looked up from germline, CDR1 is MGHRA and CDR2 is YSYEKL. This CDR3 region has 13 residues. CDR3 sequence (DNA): TGCGCCAGCAGTCTCAGAGGGGGGGAAGGCTACACCTTC. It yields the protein CASSLRGGEGYTF.

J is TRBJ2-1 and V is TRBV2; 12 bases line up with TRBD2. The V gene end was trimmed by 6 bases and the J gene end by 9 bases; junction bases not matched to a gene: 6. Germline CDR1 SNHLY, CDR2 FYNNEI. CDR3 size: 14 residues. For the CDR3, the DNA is TGTGCCAGCAGCCTAGCGGGGGGGCCGAGTGAGCAGTTCTTC. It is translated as CASSLAGGPSEQFF.

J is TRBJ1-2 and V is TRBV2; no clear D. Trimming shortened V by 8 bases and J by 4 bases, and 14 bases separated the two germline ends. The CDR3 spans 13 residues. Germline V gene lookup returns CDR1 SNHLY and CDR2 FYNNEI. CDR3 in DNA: TGTGCCAGCGCCGTCCTACCAAGCTATGGCTACACCTTC. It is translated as CASAVLPSYGYTF.

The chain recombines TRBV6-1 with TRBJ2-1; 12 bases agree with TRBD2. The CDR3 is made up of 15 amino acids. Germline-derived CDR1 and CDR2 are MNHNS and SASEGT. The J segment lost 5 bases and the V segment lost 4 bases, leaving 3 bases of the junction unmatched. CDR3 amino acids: CASSVLAGGNNEQFF. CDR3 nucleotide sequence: TGTGCCAGCAGTGTACTAGCGGGGGGCAACAATGAGCAGTTCTTC.